One T cell receptor beta chain is described in this entry. The antigen remains unidentified. This sample was taken from a study of vaccination and CD4 T cells after COVID-19. About the research overall: Post-COVID samples were collected a median roughly 3 months following diagnosis, spanning 35 to 161.

Whole-study findings and limits: From a median of about 20 to 40, SARS-CoV-2-reactive clonotypes increased, though not significantly. Post-vaccination, and not before, a median roughly 86% of reactive clones appeared in convalescent patients.

TCRdb itself ran the PCR reads through MiXCR, one entry per CDR3 protein. Here the sample spans some 14,000 distinct CDR3 sequences, 69% being singletons. Sequenced here: CD4+ T cells from blood, sampled after SARS-CoV-2 vaccination. This receptor was identified in a human donor who had recovered from COVID-19.

CDR3: CASSLRDRGKLFF. Here the CDR3 DNA reads TGTGCCAGCAGCTTACGTGACCGGGGGAAACTGTTTTTT. The V call is TRBV7-2, the J call TRBJ1-4; D is perhaps TRBD1 (5 bases). V lost 2 bases to trimming and J lost 11 bases, with 12 bases between them. The CDR3 runs 13 residues. Germline CDR1 reads SGHTA; CDR2 reads FQGNSA.